Each of the 3 T cell receptor beta chains below was sequenced from the same sample in a study of blood T cell repertoires in COVID-19. TCRdb keeps only in-frame clones here, not all; method: immunoSEQ multiplex PCR. The sample includes around 60,000 clones, approximately 80% of them seen just once. Source material: peripheral blood. The receptors here all came from a man between 25 and 39 years old with COVID-19, enrolled during active disease.

V usage is TRBV27 and J usage is TRBJ2-2, with D possibly TRBD1 on 6 matching bases. The CDR3 has 14 amino acids. From germline, CDR1 is MNHEY and CDR2 SMNVEV (reference sequence). V was pared by 8 bases and J by 0 bases, with 10 bases between. CDR3 nucleotides: TGTGCCAGCCGCGGACAGCCGAACACCGGGGAGCTGTTTTTT. Encoded protein: CASRGQPNTGELFF.

The chain couples TRBV7-3 to TRBJ1-1; D is unclear. Germline CDR1 SGHTA, CDR2 FQGTGA. Between the trimmed V and J ends, which lost 2 bases and 4 bases, there was a span of 14 bases. CDR3 length equals 15 residues. CDR3 region: CASSLDGNVGTEAFF. The CDR3, as DNA: TGTGCCAGCAGCTTAGACGGGAACGTCGGCACTGAAGCTTTCTTT.

The chain links TRBV27 to TRBJ2-7, with D perhaps TRBD2 (7 bases). CDR1 is MNHEY, CDR2 SMNVEV, per germline (reference sequence). The CDR3 loop spans 15 amino acids. V dropped 8 bases and J dropped 2 bases, with 19 bases sitting between them. CDR3 loop: CASCPDSGNPYEQYF. The CDR3 region has the DNA TGTGCCAGCTGCCCGGACAGCGGGAATCCCTACGAGCAGTACTTC.